A single sample gave rise to the 23 T cell receptor beta chains below, sequenced in a study of blood T cell repertoires in COVID-19. Clones were read by immunoSEQ multiplex PCR, and TCRdb kept only the in-frame ones, dropping some. The repertoire holds roughly 380,000 clones, with about nine tenths as singletons. What was sequenced was peripheral blood. These receptors were taken from a woman in her 40s with COVID-19, enrolled during active disease.

The chain joins TRBV30 to TRBJ2-1; no clear D. With 4 bases removed from V and 8 bases from J, the gap between germline ends came to 9 bases. The CDR3 extends over 11 amino acids. The germline V gene has CDR1 GTSNPN and CDR2 SVGIG (reference sequence). The CDR3 sequence is CAWNRRHEQFF. In DNA form, the CDR3 reads TGTGCCTGGAACCGGCGGCATGAGCAGTTCTTC.

This chain uses TRBV7-2 with TRBJ2-1; 14 bases align to TRBD2. The V gene end was trimmed by 5 bases and the J gene end by 12 bases; junction bases not matched to a gene: 15. Germline V gives CDR1 SGHTA, CDR2 FQGNSA. This CDR3 has 17 residues. The CDR3 region is CASSPTLTSGRAGVQFF. In DNA form, the CDR3 reads TGTGCCAGCAGCCCCACCCTGACTAGCGGGAGGGCCGGGGTGCAGTTCTTC.

This clone is a singleton in its sample. The chain carries TRBV4-3 and TRBJ2-1; 8 bases line up with TRBD2. V lost 0 bases, J lost 6 bases, and 16 bases stayed unmatched. Germline CDR1 is LGHNA and CDR2 is YSLEER. The CDR3 runs 19 residues. In DNA form, the CDR3 reads TGCGCCAGCAGCCAAGATAGGCGAACGGGAGGGCCCCGATCCAATGAGCAGTTCTTC. Its translation is CASSQDRRTGGPRSNEQFF.

The V call is TRBV18, the J call TRBJ1-2; maybe TRBD1 (5 bases). Deletions cut 2 bases from V and 7 bases from J, with 26 bases between. CDR1 and CDR2 from the germline V gene are KGHSH and LQKENI. The CDR3 has 18 residues. CDR3 in amino acids: CASSPRAASQARGSGYTF. In DNA form, the CDR3 reads TGTGCCAGCTCACCAAGGGCCGCCTCACAGGCTAGGGGAAGTGGCTACACCTTC.

The gene calls are TRBV10-1 and TRBJ1-1; D is unresolved. Germline lookup yields CDR1 WNHNN and CDR2 SYGVQD (reference sequence). V was pared by 3 bases and J by 2 bases, with 13 bases between. This CDR3 contains 15 residues. CDR3 residues: CASSEISWPNTEAFF. The CDR3 DNA reads as TGCGCCAGCAGTGAAATTTCTTGGCCTAACACTGAAGCTTTCTTT.

The chain links TRBV4-1 to TRBJ2-2; TRBD2 is a possible D gene (6 bases). The CDR3 covers 17 residues. Germline lookup yields CDR1 MGHRA and CDR2 YSYEKL. The ends were cut back, 0 bases at V and 4 bases at J, with 15 bases in the middle. CDR3 sequence reads: CASSQDDSGATTGELFF. Written as DNA, the CDR3 is TGCGCCAGCAGCCAAGATGATTCGGGAGCGACCACCGGGGAGCTGTTTTTT.

A word on this clone: Its ends do not fully match the called genes, so a read error is possible. The CDR3 coding sequence is TGCGCCAGTAGCCCGGGGGATCTTGATGAAAAACTGTTTTTT. Protein: CASSPGDLDEKLFF. This chain joins TRBV4-3 and TRBJ1-4; weak D call: TRBD1 (5 bases). Germline V gives CDR1 LGHNA, CDR2 YSLEER. The CDR3 consists of 14 residues.

The rearrangement links TRBV24-1 to TRBJ2-6, with 7 bases aligning to TRBD2. Germline V gene data show CDR1 as KGHDR and CDR2 as SFDVKD. V lost 4 bases, J lost 0 bases, and 2 bases stayed unmatched. This CDR3 contains 16 residues. As DNA, the CDR3 is TGTGCCACCAGTGACGCTAGCGGCTCTGGGGCCAACGTCCTGACTTTC. It specifies CATSDASGSGANVLTF.

This chain uses TRBV27 with TRBJ2-2, with a tentative D call TRBD2 (6 bases). V dropped 6 bases and J dropped 4 bases, with 15 bases sitting between them. The CDR3 length is 15 residues. CDR1 is MNHEY and CDR2 is SMNVEV in the germline V gene (reference sequence). The CDR3 DNA sequence: TGTGCCAGCAGACTCGGGAGCGGCCCCACCGGGGAGCTGTTTTTT. It translates to CASRLGSGPTGELFF.

The chain employs TRBV7-2 and TRBJ2-7, with 9 nucleotides matching TRBD2. This CDR3 is built from 14 residues. CDR1 and CDR2 from the germline V gene are SGHTA and FQGNSA. V trimming: 5 bases; J trimming: 2 bases; junction bases outside the gene matches: 4. CDR3 sequence (DNA): TGTGCCAGCAGCCATAGCGGGGGAACCTACGAGCAGTACTTC. Translated, it gives CASSHSGGTYEQYF.

The table lists this clone with a few counts. The CDR3 nucleotides read TGTGCCAGCGGGGCGGGACGTCTTTATGGCTACACCTTC. Protein sequence: CASGAGRLYGYTF. V and J are TRBV2 and TRBJ1-2; the D gene is possibly TRBD1 (5 bases). Germline V gene data show CDR1 as SNHLY and CDR2 as FYNNEI. The CDR3 totals 13 residues. V shed 8 bases and J shed 5 bases, with 15 bases lying between them.

The J gene is TRBJ2-7, the V gene TRBV16, with D maybe TRBD1 (5 bases). The CDR3 totals 14 residues. Per germline, CDR1 KGHSY and CDR2 FQNENV. The V end was cut by 0 bases, the J end by 6 bases, with 12 bases between. The CDR3 reads CASSQSGQTGEQYF. CDR3 in DNA: TGTGCCAGCAGCCAATCGGGGCAGACGGGCGAGCAGTACTTC.

The gene calls are TRBV7-3 and TRBJ1-6; 7 positions agree with TRBD1. V was clipped by 5 bases and J by 9 bases; unmatched bases: 7. The CDR3 extends over 14 amino acids. Germline lookup yields CDR1 SGHTA and CDR2 FQGTGA. Here the CDR3 DNA reads TGTGCCAGCAGCCTGCTTGCAGGGGGTTCACCCCTCCACTTT. The encoded protein is CASSLLAGGSPLHF.

This chain uses TRBV5-1 with TRBJ2-5, with 9 bases aligning to TRBD1. Germline V gene data show CDR1 as SGHRS and CDR2 as YFSETQ. The CDR3 has 18 amino acids. The V segment lost 1 base and the J segment 5 bases; nucleotides outside the gene matches: 15. As DNA, the CDR3 is TGCGCCAGCAGCTTGTCGTGGGACAGGGAAGTCCCTGGTGAGACCCAGTACTTC. As protein: CASSLSWDREVPGETQYF.

This chain uses TRBV3-1 (or the pseudogene TRBV3-2) with TRBJ2-5; D may be TRBD1 (5 bases). CDR3 length: 14 residues. CDR1 is LGHDT, CDR2 YNNKEL, per germline (reference sequence). Trimming removed 2 bases from V and 3 bases from J, with 10 bases in between. The chain's CDR3 is CASSQFLTEETQYF. The CDR3 DNA reads TGTGCCAGCAGCCAATTTTTGACAGAAGAGACCCAGTACTTC.

This rearrangement joins TRBV11-2 to TRBJ1-6; D is undetermined. The CDR3 is 12 amino acids. V gave up 2 bases and J gave up 9 bases, with 5 bases separating them. CDR1 SGHAT and CDR2 FQNNGV come from the germline V gene. The CDR3 DNA is TGTGCCAGCAGCTTATTCGTTTCACCCCTCCACTTT. Its translation: CASSLFVSPLHF.

The rearrangement joins TRBV19 to TRBJ1-2; tentative D call: TRBD1 (5 bases). The CDR3 consists of 14 residues. Between the trimmed V and J ends, which lost 6 bases and 4 bases, there was a span of 15 bases. Germline-derived CDR1 and CDR2 are LNHDA and SQIVND (reference sequence). Written as DNA, the CDR3 is TGTGCCAGTAGGGCGCATAGGGGCGGCTATGGCTACACCTTC. It encodes CASRAHRGGYGYTF.

The genes are TRBV19 and TRBJ2-3, with TRBD1 matching 8 bases. V was clipped by 9 bases and J by 3 bases; unmatched bases: 8. Germline V CDR1 and CDR2: LNHDA, SQIVND (reference sequence). The CDR3 consists of 14 residues. CDR3: CASGQGVNTDTQYF. The CDR3 DNA sequence: TGTGCCAGCGGACAGGGAGTCAATACAGATACGCAGTATTTT. The variable domain in full, with the rest retrieved from reference TRBV19 and TRBJ2-3, is DGGITQSPKYLFRKEGQNVTLSCEQNLNHDAMYWYRQDPGQGLRLIYYSQIVNDFQKGDIAEGYSVSREKKESFPLTVTSAQKNPTAFYLCASGQGVNTDTQYFGPGTRLTVL.

The chain recombines TRBV27 with TRBJ2-2, with D perhaps matching TRBD1 (6 bases). CDR3 size: 15 residues. Deletions cut 5 bases from V and 5 bases from J, with 15 bases between. CDR1 is MNHEY and CDR2 is SMNVEV in the germline V gene (reference sequence). The DNA of the CDR3 is TGTGCCAGCAGTCTCCCGGGACAAAGGACCGGGGAGCTGTTTTTT. Amino acids: CASSLPGQRTGELFF.

The J gene is TRBJ2-1, the V gene TRBV7-2; no clear D. The CDR3 spans 15 residues. Trimming took 5 bases from V and 0 from J, leaving 11 bases between them. Germline V gene lookup returns CDR1 SGHTA and CDR2 FQGNSA. The CDR3 DNA sequence: TGTGCCAGCAGCGGATGGCGGAGCTCCTACAATGAGCAGTTCTTC. The encoded protein is CASSGWRSSYNEQFF.

This clone was detected once. The CDR3 DNA is TGTGCCAGCAGCCAAGTTAGCGGGGGGGAGAACACCGGGGAGCTGTTTTTT. It yields the protein CASSQVSGGENTGELFF. The chain combines TRBV3-1 (or the pseudogene TRBV3-2) with TRBJ2-2, with 11 bases matching TRBD2. This CDR3 is built from 17 residues. Unmatched junction bases numbered 2, after V lost 1 base and J lost 1 base. Germline lookup yields CDR1 LGHDT and CDR2 YNNKEL (reference sequence).

This clone showed up just a few times. The chain joins TRBV5-8 to TRBJ2-2; D unclear. CDR1 is SGHTS and CDR2 is YDEGEE in the germline V gene. V dropped 0 bases and J dropped 0 bases, with 9 bases sitting between them. The length of the CDR3 is 16 residues. CDR3 coding DNA: TGTGCCAGCAGCTTGGCCCATAGTACGAACACCGGGGAGCTGTTTTTT. Protein: CASSLAHSTNTGELFF.

V and J are TRBV28 and TRBJ1-5; unclear D gene. The V end was cut by 7 bases, the J end by 2 bases, with 18 bases between. This CDR3 region has 16 residues. Germline assignment: CDR1 MDHEN and CDR2 SYDVKM. CDR3 region: CASTPGLRRGNQPQHF. For the CDR3, the DNA is TGTGCCAGCACCCCTGGACTTCGGCGGGGCAATCAGCCCCAGCATTTT.